A single T cell receptor beta chain is shown here with its context. What it binds is not known. The time point denotes: after neoadjuvant nivolumab, at surgical resection. Patients had newly diagnosed, untreated stage II-IVA oral cavity squamous cell carcinoma. Patients had HPV-negative, locally advanced oral cavity squamous cell carcinoma. This sample is part of a study of neoadjuvant anti-PD-1 for oral cavity cancer. Study-level background: Most patients had three to four biweekly doses of 3 mg/kg nivolumab before resection.

Here immunoSEQ multiplex PCR was the method, and the copy in TCRdb shows in-frame clones only, minus some. The top ten hold 16% of the sample, which has tens of thousands of clones, about 25% seen once. Regarding the study as a whole: Higher pretreatment Treg/Th17 ratios tracked higher pretreatment blood clonality.

Germline loops: CDR1 SGHAT, CDR2 FQNNGV. J lost 5 bases, V lost 6 bases, and 16 bases had no gene match. The CDR3 has 17 residues. The sample was tumor tissue, taken after nivolumab (anti-PD-1) treatment. The V call is TRBV11-2, the J call TRBJ1-1; 9 nucleotides match TRBD1. The TCR sequence derives from a person aged 35 to 85 with oral cavity squamous cell carcinoma. CDR3 coding DNA: TGTGCCAGCAGTTCGAACAGGGGGCGAGGGAAAAAGACTGAAGCTTTCTTT. Translation: CASSSNRGRGKKTEAFF.